The sequence of this TCR beta chain was determined in a study of blood T cell repertoires in COVID-19. Sequencing used immunoSEQ multiplex PCR; TCRdb keeps in-frame clones, though not all of them. Here the sample spans 200,000 to 250,000 clones, 88% being singletons. Trimming took 0 bases from V and 5 from J; bases not matched to a gene: 18. The CDR3 covers 19 residues. Per germline, CDR1 SGHAT and CDR2 FQNNGV. The receptor was isolated from a woman in her 30s who had been exposed to COVID-19. The chain recombines TRBV11-2 with TRBJ2-5, with 7 positions matching TRBD2. Sequencing was carried out using PBMCs or T cells enriched from blood (not recorded which). The CDR3 coding sequence is TGTGCCAGCAGCTTAGATGCCCCATCCGGCGGGAGTTTGTATGAGACCCAGTACTTC. Amino acid sequence: CASSLDAPSGGSLYETQYF.